The sequence of this T cell receptor (beta chain) was determined in a study of T cells after yellow fever vaccination (dated by TCRdb to the late 2010s). In the study overall: The SMART-Seq v4 Ultra Low Input RNA kit was used to prepare libraries from fractions with low cell numbers. The cohort comprised two healthy male donors, one aged 18 to 30 and one aged 30 to 40 years. Blood samples were taken at several timepoints before and after primary and secondary immunization, and bulk PBMC replicates and cell subsets were isolated. To follow T-cell clones before and after both primary and booster YFV17D yellow fever vaccination, bulk TCR alpha and beta repertoires underwent longitudinal sequencing. Points the paper makes about the study in general: A small fraction of clonotypes appeared in both the CD4 and CD8 compartments, likely as a result of convergent recombination. Computational filtering was required because FACS-sorted repertoires could contain abundant contaminating clonotypes from the bulk population. Only a couple of donors were included in the study, so the extent to which the findings can be generalized is limited. The secondary T-cell response was weaker than the primary response but faster, peaking on day 5 instead of day 15. Most clones expanded after primary vaccination were re-detected after the booster (96% of CD4 and around 88% of CD8), suggesting broad memory maintenance.

TCR cDNA was made using 5'RACE template switching, a step that added a universal primer site and unique molecular identifiers. Priming for cDNA synthesis came from both the TCR alpha and TCR beta constant segments. Libraries were amplified in two PCR steps, with sample barcodes and sequencing adapters added in the second step. Sequencing of libraries was performed on Illumina HiSeq 2500 (2x100 bp) or NovaSeq (2x150 bp). The source study handled its data this way. Reads were demultiplexed and collapsed into UMI consensus sequences with MIGEC, and V(D)J alignment was performed with MiXCR. Clonotypes responding to the vaccine were identified with edgeR on replicate PBMC samples, with the criteria of FDR below 0.01 and a log2 fold change above 5 up to day 15. Each bulk clonotype was labeled CD4 or CD8 based on which sequenced repertoire, CD4 or CD8, contained the clonotype at higher abundance. TCRdb trimmed public reads at Q25 via fastp, called clones via MiXCR and kept in-frame beta chains. Each CDR3 protein appears once, grouped with its most common genes and DNA. V and J calls and clone size were set by TCRdb, not the authors. This sample has nearly 550,000 distinct CDR3 sequences in its table, and 15% to 20% of those were observed once. The ten largest clones take up over 11% of the sample.

Comments on this clonotype: Its antigen is currently not known. The record has no base qualities; no much larger clone is one base away.

There are 14 amino acids in the CDR3, from cysteine to phenylalanine inclusive. The read is trimmed to its CDR3 DNA, 42 bases read in frame from base 1. CDR1 and CDR2 are read off the germline V gene as SQVTM and ANQGSEA. Cut back by 6 bases and 3 bases, the V and J ends lie 18 bases apart. Per the publication, the treatment or condition label means: live attenuated yellow fever vaccine strain. At each blood-draw timepoint, two biological replicates of bulk PBMCs were obtained. A standard Ficoll-Paque protocol was used to isolate PBMCs from peripheral blood. RNA was extracted with TriZol from bulk PBMCs, CD4 and CD8 fractions, and dextramer-positive and dextramer-negative fractions.

The chain links TRBV29-1 with TRBJ2-7; the D gene is unclear. The sample was PBMCs, taken 15 days after the yellow fever booster vaccination. This receptor was identified in a man aged 25-45 years who received the YFV17D yellow fever vaccine. The nucleotide sequence is TGCAGCGTCGCTTCCCCCGGCAGATACTACGAGCAGTACTTC. This codes for CSVASPGRYYEQYF.